This is a list of T cell receptor beta chains from one sample in a study of cytomegalovirus exposure and HLA in healthy donors. Produced via immunoSEQ multiplex PCR; TCRdb's table is partial and in-frame only. The listing contains 65,000 to 95,000 clones. Material: PBMCs. The source is a female donor in good health and CMV-seropositive. CDR3s include the opening cysteine and the closing phenylalanine or tryptophan. A D gene is named only where the DNA matches it firmly.

d_call: TRBD1; cdr3_length: 17; v_call: TRBV5-4; j_call: TRBJ2-2; cdr3_aa: CASSTLRQGANTGELFF; cdr3_nt: TGTGCCAGCAGCACTCTTAGACAGGGGGCGAACACCGGGGAGCTGTTTTTT
d_call: TRBD2; cdr3_length: 15; v_call: TRBV5-1; j_call: TRBJ2-7; cdr3_aa: CASSLVGLASYEQYF; cdr3_nt: TGCGCCAGCAGCTTGGTGGGACTAGCCTCCTACGAGCAGTACTTC
d_call: TRBD1; cdr3_length: 15; v_call: TRBV28; j_call: TRBJ1-5; cdr3_aa: CASSYRTRGNQPQHF; cdr3_nt: TGTGCCAGCAGTTATAGGACCAGGGGGAATCAGCCCCAGCATTTT
d_call: TRBD1; cdr3_length: 15; v_call: TRBV2; j_call: TRBJ2-7; cdr3_aa: CASRDFQGVSYEQYF; cdr3_nt: TGTGCCAGCAGGGATTTCCAGGGGGTTTCCTACGAGCAGTACTTC
d_call: TRBD1; cdr3_length: 14; v_call: TRBV4-1; j_call: TRBJ1-5; cdr3_aa: CASSQRTGLQPQHF; cdr3_nt: TGCGCCAGCAGCCAACGGACAGGTTTACAGCCCCAGCATTTT
d_call: TRBD1; cdr3_length: 14; v_call: TRBV6-5; j_call: TRBJ2-1; cdr3_aa: CASSWGTGLPEQFF; cdr3_nt: TGTGCCAGCAGTTGGGGGACAGGGCTACCCGAGCAGTTCTTC
d_call: TRBD2; cdr3_length: 17; v_call: TRBV4-2; j_call: TRBJ2-1; cdr3_aa: CASSQDLVAGGGNEQFF; cdr3_nt: TGTGCCAGCAGCCAAGATCTTGTCGCGGGAGGGGGCAATGAGCAGTTCTTC
d_call: -; cdr3_length: 17; v_call: TRBV12-5; j_call: TRBJ1-5; cdr3_aa: CASGLGQWGVGNQPQHF; cdr3_nt: TGTGCTAGTGGTTTGGGACAGTGGGGTGTTGGCAATCAGCCCCAGCATTTT
d_call: TRBD1; cdr3_length: 15; v_call: TRBV6-1; j_call: TRBJ1-5; cdr3_aa: CASSESRTGNQPQHF; cdr3_nt: TGTGCCAGCAGTGAAAGCCGGACAGGGAATCAGCCCCAGCATTTT
d_call: TRBD1; cdr3_length: 16; v_call: TRBV6-6; j_call: TRBJ1-5; cdr3_aa: CASSWDRAYSNQPQHF; cdr3_nt: TGTGCCAGCAGTTGGGACAGGGCTTATAGCAATCAGCCCCAGCATTTT
d_call: -; cdr3_length: 13; v_call: TRBV5-6; j_call: TRBJ1-1; cdr3_aa: CASNRIRGTEAFF; cdr3_nt: TGTGCCAGCAACCGGATCAGGGGCACTGAAGCTTTCTTT
d_call: TRBD2; cdr3_length: 17; v_call: TRBV29-1; j_call: TRBJ2-1; cdr3_aa: CSAQGLAGGPVHNEQFF; cdr3_nt: TGCAGCGCCCAAGGGCTAGCGGGAGGGCCGGTCCACAATGAGCAGTTCTTC
d_call: -; cdr3_length: 18; v_call: TRBV7-2; j_call: TRBJ2-3; cdr3_aa: CASSSRLRTGMRTDTQYF; cdr3_nt: TGTGCCAGCAGCTCGAGGCTGCGAACAGGGATGCGCACAGATACGCAGTATTTT
d_call: -; cdr3_length: 18; v_call: TRBV9; j_call: TRBJ2-1; cdr3_aa: CASSATIGGGVQYNEQFF; cdr3_nt: TGTGCCAGCAGCGCAACTATAGGGGGGGGAGTGCAGTACAATGAGCAGTTCTTC
d_call: TRBD1; cdr3_length: 14; v_call: TRBV28; j_call: TRBJ1-1; cdr3_aa: CASSRDRVNTEAFF; cdr3_nt: TGTGCCAGCAGTAGGGACAGGGTGAACACTGAAGCTTTCTTT
d_call: TRBD1; cdr3_length: 13; v_call: TRBV6-5; j_call: TRBJ1-4; cdr3_aa: CASRDRVGEKLFF; cdr3_nt: TGTGCCAGCAGGGACAGGGTTGGTGAAAAACTGTTTTTT
d_call: TRBD1; cdr3_length: 15; v_call: TRBV18; j_call: TRBJ2-7; cdr3_aa: CASSHRQGPTYEQYF; cdr3_nt: TGTGCCAGCTCACACCGACAGGGGCCTACCTACGAGCAGTACTTC
d_call: -; cdr3_length: 15; v_call: TRBV5-1; j_call: TRBJ2-7; cdr3_aa: CASSMGSSSVGEQYF; cdr3_nt: TGCGCCAGCAGCATGGGGTCGTCTTCGGTTGGCGAGCAGTACTTC
d_call: -; cdr3_length: 13; v_call: TRBV28; j_call: TRBJ1-1; cdr3_aa: CASSRPLPREAFF; cdr3_nt: TGTGCCAGCAGTCGCCCATTACCTCGGGAAGCTTTCTTT
d_call: TRBD1; cdr3_length: 13; v_call: TRBV11-1; j_call: TRBJ1-1; cdr3_aa: CASSLRQGTEAFF; cdr3_nt: TGTGCCAGCAGCCTCCGACAGGGAACTGAAGCTTTCTTT
d_call: -; cdr3_length: 16; v_call: TRBV5-4; j_call: TRBJ2-2; cdr3_aa: CASSLVSGVGTGELFF; cdr3_nt: TGTGCCAGCAGCTTGGTATCGGGAGTAGGGACCGGGGAGCTGTTTTTT
d_call: TRBD2; cdr3_length: 16; v_call: TRBV9; j_call: TRBJ2-1; cdr3_aa: CASSVKGLAGYNEQFF; cdr3_nt: TGTGCCAGCAGCGTAAAGGGACTAGCGGGTTACAATGAGCAGTTCTTC
d_call: -; cdr3_length: 15; v_call: TRBV5-4; j_call: TRBJ1-2; cdr3_aa: CASSSPEGEIYGYTF; cdr3_nt: TGTGCCAGCAGCTCCCCGGAGGGAGAAATCTATGGCTACACCTTC
d_call: TRBD1; cdr3_length: 11; v_call: TRBV7-2; j_call: TRBJ1-2; cdr3_aa: CASRDRRGYTF; cdr3_nt: TGTGCCAGCCGGGACAGACGTGGCTACACCTTC
d_call: -; cdr3_length: 17; v_call: TRBV5-1; j_call: TRBJ2-7; cdr3_aa: CASSLKPETELWNEQYF; cdr3_nt: TGCGCCAGCAGCTTGAAGCCGGAGACGGAACTCTGGAACGAGCAGTACTTC
d_call: -; cdr3_length: 14; v_call: TRBV30; j_call: TRBJ1-6; cdr3_aa: CAWSRGEGNSPLHF; cdr3_nt: TGTGCCTGGAGTCGAGGGGAGGGTAATTCACCCCTCCACTTT
d_call: -; cdr3_length: 17; v_call: TRBV4-3; j_call: TRBJ2-1; cdr3_aa: CASSQDLAGSGYNEQFF; cdr3_nt: TGCGCCAGCAGCCAAGATCTCGCCGGGAGTGGTTACAATGAGCAGTTCTTC
d_call: TRBD1; cdr3_length: 15; v_call: TRBV19; j_call: TRBJ2-7; cdr3_aa: CASSIGQVPTREQYF; cdr3_nt: TGTGCCAGTAGTATTGGACAGGTACCTACGAGGGAGCAGTACTTC
d_call: -; cdr3_length: 17; v_call: TRBV5-1; j_call: TRBJ2-3; cdr3_aa: CASSLVGSGTSTDTQYF; cdr3_nt: TGCGCCAGCAGCTTGGTTGGGTCGGGTACAAGCACAGATACGCAGTATTTT
d_call: -; cdr3_length: 14; v_call: TRBV6-5; j_call: TRBJ1-2; cdr3_aa: CASSYSSGTGGYTF; cdr3_nt: TGTGCCAGCAGTTACTCGAGCGGAACGGGCGGCTACACCTTC
d_call: TRBD1; cdr3_length: 15; v_call: TRBV5-1; j_call: TRBJ2-1; cdr3_aa: CASSSRQGRSNEQFF; cdr3_nt: TGCGCCAGCAGCTCCCGACAGGGAAGATCCAATGAGCAGTTCTTC
d_call: TRBD2; cdr3_length: 17; v_call: TRBV11-2; j_call: TRBJ2-5; cdr3_aa: CASSLGQRGGSAETQYF; cdr3_nt: TGTGCCAGCAGCTTAGGCCAGCGGGGGGGCAGTGCCGAGACCCAGTACTTC
d_call: -; cdr3_length: 15; v_call: TRBV7-3; j_call: TRBJ2-5; cdr3_aa: CASSLNGRESETQYF; cdr3_nt: TGTGCCAGCAGCTTAAACGGGCGGGAAAGCGAGACCCAGTACTTC
d_call: -; cdr3_length: 13; v_call: TRBV7-9; j_call: TRBJ2-1; cdr3_aa: CASSSSLGDEQFF; cdr3_nt: TGTGCCAGCAGCTCCTCGCTGGGCGATGAGCAGTTCTTC
d_call: TRBD1; cdr3_length: 13; v_call: TRBV28; j_call: TRBJ1-2; cdr3_aa: CASRGQNDYGYTF; cdr3_nt: TGTGCCAGCAGGGGACAGAACGACTATGGCTACACCTTC
d_call: TRBD1; cdr3_length: 13; v_call: TRBV30; j_call: TRBJ2-7; cdr3_aa: CAAKRTGDGEQYF; cdr3_nt: TGTGCCGCAAAAAGGACAGGGGATGGAGAGCAGTACTTC
d_call: TRBD2; cdr3_length: 15; v_call: TRBV7-9; j_call: TRBJ2-5; cdr3_aa: CASSLLTSGQETQYF; cdr3_nt: TGTGCCAGCAGCTTACTGACTAGCGGACAAGAGACCCAGTACTTC
d_call: TRBD1; cdr3_length: 12; v_call: TRBV30; j_call: TRBJ2-7; cdr3_aa: CAWSRQGREQYF; cdr3_nt: TGTGCCTGGAGTAGACAGGGCCGCGAGCAGTACTTC
d_call: TRBD2; cdr3_length: 18; v_call: TRBV5-1; j_call: TRBJ2-2; cdr3_aa: CASSLVTAGGRGTGELFF; cdr3_nt: TGCGCCAGCAGCTTGGTTACTGCGGGGGGGCGCGGCACCGGGGAGCTGTTTTTT
d_call: TRBD1; cdr3_length: 13; v_call: TRBV27; j_call: TRBJ1-2; cdr3_aa: CASSPTGVDGYTF; cdr3_nt: TGTGCCAGCAGTCCGACAGGGGTTGATGGCTACACCTTC
d_call: -; cdr3_length: 13; v_call: TRBV19; j_call: TRBJ1-5; cdr3_aa: CASSIGGAQPQHF; cdr3_nt: TGTGCCAGTAGTATTGGCGGGGCTCAGCCCCAGCATTTT
d_call: -; cdr3_length: 14; v_call: TRBV19; j_call: TRBJ2-2; cdr3_aa: CASNGRSNTGELFF; cdr3_nt: TGTGCCAGTAATGGGAGGTCTAACACCGGGGAGCTGTTTTTT
d_call: TRBD1; cdr3_length: 16; v_call: TRBV7-9; j_call: TRBJ1-4; cdr3_aa: CASSPTGAGRYEKLFF; cdr3_nt: TGTGCCAGCAGCCCTACAGGGGCCGGCCGGTATGAAAAACTGTTTTTT
d_call: TRBD1; cdr3_length: 14; v_call: TRBV5-1; j_call: TRBJ2-3; cdr3_aa: CASHTGGRTDTQYF; cdr3_nt: TGCGCCAGTCATACAGGGGGACGCACAGATACGCAGTATTTT
d_call: TRBD1; cdr3_length: 14; v_call: TRBV6-5; j_call: TRBJ1-2; cdr3_aa: CASTRTGGTYGYTF; cdr3_nt: TGTGCCAGCACCCGGACAGGGGGCACCTATGGCTACACCTTC
d_call: -; cdr3_length: 19; v_call: TRBV11-3; j_call: TRBJ2-2; cdr3_aa: CASSLGEPSTGPDTGELFF; cdr3_nt: TGTGCCAGCAGCTTAGGGGAACCCTCAACAGGGCCGGACACCGGGGAGCTGTTTTTT
d_call: -; cdr3_length: 13; v_call: TRBV5-6; j_call: TRBJ2-7; cdr3_aa: CASSLVTTVEQYF; cdr3_nt: TGTGCCAGCAGCTTGGTGACTACGGTGGAGCAGTACTTC
d_call: -; cdr3_length: 15; v_call: TRBV6-5; j_call: TRBJ1-2; cdr3_aa: CASSYRGGANYGYTF; cdr3_nt: TGTGCCAGCAGTTACCGCGGAGGGGCCAACTATGGCTACACCTTC
d_call: -; cdr3_length: 13; v_call: TRBV30; j_call: TRBJ1-2; cdr3_aa: CAWSRGWGDGYTF; cdr3_nt: TGTGCCTGGAGTAGAGGGTGGGGGGATGGCTACACCTTC
d_call: TRBD1; cdr3_length: 14; v_call: TRBV2; j_call: TRBJ1-5; cdr3_aa: CASSPGQRNQPQHF; cdr3_nt: TGTGCCAGCAGTCCGGGACAGCGGAATCAGCCCCAGCATTTT
d_call: TRBD1; cdr3_length: 15; v_call: TRBV14; j_call: TRBJ1-1; cdr3_aa: CASSPGQQRNTEAFF; cdr3_nt: TGTGCCAGCAGCCCGGGACAGCAAAGGAACACTGAAGCTTTCTTT
d_call: TRBD1; cdr3_length: 14; v_call: TRBV28; j_call: TRBJ2-7; cdr3_aa: CASSQTGGRDEQYF; cdr3_nt: TGTGCCAGCAGCCAGACAGGGGGGCGGGACGAGCAGTACTTC
d_call: -; cdr3_length: 13; v_call: TRBV6-1; j_call: TRBJ2-7; cdr3_aa: CASTPREFYEQYF; cdr3_nt: TGTGCCAGCACCCCACGGGAATTCTACGAGCAGTACTTC
d_call: TRBD2; cdr3_length: 18; v_call: TRBV5-1; j_call: TRBJ2-7; cdr3_aa: CASSPGLAGVGSSYEQYF; cdr3_nt: TGCGCCAGCAGCCCAGGACTAGCGGGAGTGGGAAGCTCCTACGAACAGTACTTC
d_call: -; cdr3_length: 13; v_call: TRBV6-5; j_call: TRBJ2-5; cdr3_aa: CASSYRGQETQYF; cdr3_nt: TGTGCCAGCAGTTACAGGGGTCAAGAGACCCAGTACTTC
d_call: TRBD1; cdr3_length: 15; v_call: TRBV15; j_call: TRBJ1-2; cdr3_aa: CATSLGAGGFYGYTF; cdr3_nt: TGTGCCACCAGCCTGGGGGCAGGGGGGTTCTATGGCTACACCTTC
d_call: -; cdr3_length: 14; v_call: TRBV9; j_call: TRBJ1-6; cdr3_aa: CASSAGMNNSPLHF; cdr3_nt: TGTGCCAGCAGCGCGGGGATGAATAATTCACCCCTCCACTTT
d_call: -; cdr3_length: 12; v_call: TRBV2; j_call: TRBJ2-3; cdr3_aa: CASSTTERTQYF; cdr3_nt: TGTGCCAGCAGTACCACGGAGCGGACGCAGTATTTT
d_call: TRBD1; cdr3_length: 15; v_call: TRBV9; j_call: TRBJ1-2; cdr3_aa: CASSDAGTGHYGYTF; cdr3_nt: TGTGCCAGCAGCGATGCCGGGACAGGGCATTATGGCTACACCTTC
d_call: TRBD1; cdr3_length: 14; v_call: TRBV2; j_call: TRBJ2-4; cdr3_aa: CASSDLGQQNIQYF; cdr3_nt: TGTGCCAGCAGTGACCTGGGACAGCAAAACATTCAGTACTTC